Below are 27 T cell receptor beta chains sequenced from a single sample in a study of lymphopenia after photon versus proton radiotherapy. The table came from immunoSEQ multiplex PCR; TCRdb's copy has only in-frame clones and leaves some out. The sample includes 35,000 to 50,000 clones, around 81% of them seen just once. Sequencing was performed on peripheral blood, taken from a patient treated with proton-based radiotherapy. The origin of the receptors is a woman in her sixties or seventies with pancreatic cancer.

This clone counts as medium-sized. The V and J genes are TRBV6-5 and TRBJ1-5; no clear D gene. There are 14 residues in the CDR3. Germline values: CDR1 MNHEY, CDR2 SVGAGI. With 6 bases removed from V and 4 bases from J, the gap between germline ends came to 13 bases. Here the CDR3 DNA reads TGTGCCAGCAGCCACATGGGGTTAAATCAGCCCCAGCATTTT. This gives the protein CASSHMGLNQPQHF.

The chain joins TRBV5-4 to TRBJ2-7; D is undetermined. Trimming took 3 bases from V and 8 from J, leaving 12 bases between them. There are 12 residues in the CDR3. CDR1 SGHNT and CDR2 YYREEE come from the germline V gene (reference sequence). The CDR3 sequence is CASSSTGRQQYF. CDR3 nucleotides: TGTGCCAGCAGCTCAACCGGGCGACAGCAGTACTTC.

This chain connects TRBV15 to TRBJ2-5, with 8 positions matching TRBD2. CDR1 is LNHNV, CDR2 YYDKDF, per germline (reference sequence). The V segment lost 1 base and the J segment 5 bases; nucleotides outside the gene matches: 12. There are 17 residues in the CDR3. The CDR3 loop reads CATSRGRKGVAGETQYF. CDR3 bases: TGTGCCACCAGCAGAGGCCGAAAGGGGGTAGCGGGGGAGACCCAGTACTTC.

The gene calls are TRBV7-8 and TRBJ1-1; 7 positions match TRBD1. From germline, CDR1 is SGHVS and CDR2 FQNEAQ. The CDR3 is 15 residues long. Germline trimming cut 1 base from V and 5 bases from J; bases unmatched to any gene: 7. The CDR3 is CASSLDEGARTEAFF. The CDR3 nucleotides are TGTGCCAGCAGCTTAGATGAGGGGGCGCGAACTGAAGCTTTCTTT.

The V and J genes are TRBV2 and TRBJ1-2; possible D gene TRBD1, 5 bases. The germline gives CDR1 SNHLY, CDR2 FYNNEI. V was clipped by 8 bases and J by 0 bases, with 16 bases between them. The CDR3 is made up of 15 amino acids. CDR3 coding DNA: TGTGCCAGCGCCGTAGGGGCGGCTACTAACTATGGCTACACCTTC. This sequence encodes CASAVGAATNYGYTF.

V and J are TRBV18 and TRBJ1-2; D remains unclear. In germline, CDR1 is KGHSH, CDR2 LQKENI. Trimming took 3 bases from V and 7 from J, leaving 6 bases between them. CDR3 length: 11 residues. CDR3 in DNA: TGTGCCAGCTCACCTGAGTCTGGCTACACCTTC. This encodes CASSPESGYTF. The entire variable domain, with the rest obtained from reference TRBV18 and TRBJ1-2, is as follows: NAGVMQNPRHLVRRRGQEARLRCSPMKGHSHVYWYRQLPEEGLKFMVYLQKENIIDESGMPKERFSAEFPKEGPSILRIQQVVRGDSAAYFCASSPESGYTFGSGTRLTVV.

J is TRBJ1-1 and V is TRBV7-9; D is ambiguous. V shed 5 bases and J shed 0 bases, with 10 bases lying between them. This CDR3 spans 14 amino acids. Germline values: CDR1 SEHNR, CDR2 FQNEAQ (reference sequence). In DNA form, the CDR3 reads TGTGCCAGCAGCGATCCCCACGTGAACACTGAAGCTTTCTTT. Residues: CASSDPHVNTEAFF.

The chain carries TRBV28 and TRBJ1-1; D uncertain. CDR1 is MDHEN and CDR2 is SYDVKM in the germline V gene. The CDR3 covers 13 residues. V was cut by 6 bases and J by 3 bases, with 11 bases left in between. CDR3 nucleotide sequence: TGTGCCAGCAGGGAAGGATTGTACACTGAAGCTTTCTTT. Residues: CASREGLYTEAFF.

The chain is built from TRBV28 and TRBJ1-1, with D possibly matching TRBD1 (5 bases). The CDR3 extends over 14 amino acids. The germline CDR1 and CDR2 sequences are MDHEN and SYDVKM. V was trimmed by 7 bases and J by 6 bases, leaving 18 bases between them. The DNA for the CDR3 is TGTGCCAGCAACGGGGCAGACCCGACCGCTGAAGCTTTCTTT. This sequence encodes CASNGADPTAEAFF.

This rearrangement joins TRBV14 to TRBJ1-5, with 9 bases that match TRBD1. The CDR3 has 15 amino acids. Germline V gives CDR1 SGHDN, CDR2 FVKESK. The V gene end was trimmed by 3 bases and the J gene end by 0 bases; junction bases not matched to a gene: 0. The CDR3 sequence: CASSQTGGSNQPQHF. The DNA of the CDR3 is TGTGCCAGCAGCCAGACAGGGGGTAGCAATCAGCCCCAGCATTTT.

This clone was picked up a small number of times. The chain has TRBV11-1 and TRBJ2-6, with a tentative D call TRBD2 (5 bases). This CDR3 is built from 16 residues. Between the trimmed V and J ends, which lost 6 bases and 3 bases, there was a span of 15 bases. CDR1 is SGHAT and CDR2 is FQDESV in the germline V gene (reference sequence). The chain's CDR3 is CASSSDAGGGANVLTF. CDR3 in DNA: TGTGCCAGCAGTTCGGACGCGGGCGGTGGGGCCAACGTCCTGACTTTC.

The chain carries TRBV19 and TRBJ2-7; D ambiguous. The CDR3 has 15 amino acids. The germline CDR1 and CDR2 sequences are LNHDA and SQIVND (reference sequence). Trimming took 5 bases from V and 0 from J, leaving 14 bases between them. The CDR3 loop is CASSPSTRTSYEQYF. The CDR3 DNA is TGTGCCAGTAGTCCCTCGACTCGAACCTCCTACGAGCAGTACTTC.

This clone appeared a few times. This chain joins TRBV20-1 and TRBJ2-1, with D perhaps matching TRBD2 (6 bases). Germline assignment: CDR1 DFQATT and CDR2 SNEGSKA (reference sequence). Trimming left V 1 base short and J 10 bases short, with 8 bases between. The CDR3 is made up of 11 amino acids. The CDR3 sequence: CSARGGGEQFF. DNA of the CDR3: TGCAGTGCTAGAGGGGGAGGCGAGCAGTTCTTC.

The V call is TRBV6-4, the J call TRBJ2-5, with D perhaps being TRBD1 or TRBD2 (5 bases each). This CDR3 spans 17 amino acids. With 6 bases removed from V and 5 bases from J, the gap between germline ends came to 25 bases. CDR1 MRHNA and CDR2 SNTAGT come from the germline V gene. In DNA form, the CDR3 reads TGTGCCAGCAGGGTGGACGGGACCGTACCCTTGGGGGAGACCCAGTACTTC. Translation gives CASRVDGTVPLGETQYF.

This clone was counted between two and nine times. The DNA of the CDR3 is TGTGCCAGCAGCCAACTTACCGACAATGAGCAGTTCTTC. It translates to CASSQLTDNEQFF. This sequence joins TRBV4-2 and TRBJ2-1; D gene ambiguous. The germline V and J ends were trimmed by 2 bases and 5 bases, with 7 bases remaining between them. CDR1 and CDR2 (germline): LGHNA, YNFKEQ. The CDR3 sequence is 13 residues long.

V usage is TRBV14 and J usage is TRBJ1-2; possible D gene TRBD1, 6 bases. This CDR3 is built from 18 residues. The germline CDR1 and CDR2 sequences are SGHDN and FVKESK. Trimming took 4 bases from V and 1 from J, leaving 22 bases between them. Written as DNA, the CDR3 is TGTGCCAGCAGCCCGCGGCCTTCGGACAGAGGGAATAACTATGGCTACACCTTC. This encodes CASSPRPSDRGNNYGYTF.

CDR3 coding DNA: TGTGCCAGCAGCTTAGCCGGGGGTTATGGCTACACCTTC. Residues: CASSLAGGYGYTF. The rearrangement uses TRBV7-9 and TRBJ1-2; a weak D match, TRBD1 (5 bases). The germline V gene encodes CDR1 SEHNR and CDR2 FQNEAQ (reference sequence). V was pared by 0 bases and J by 5 bases, with 7 bases between. This CDR3 spans 13 amino acids.

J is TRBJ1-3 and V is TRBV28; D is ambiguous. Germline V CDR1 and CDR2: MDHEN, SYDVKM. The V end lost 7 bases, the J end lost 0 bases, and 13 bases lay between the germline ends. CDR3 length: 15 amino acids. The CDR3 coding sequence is TGTGCCAGCAACGACGGGGTAAACTCTGGAAACACCATATATTTT. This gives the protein CASNDGVNSGNTIYF.

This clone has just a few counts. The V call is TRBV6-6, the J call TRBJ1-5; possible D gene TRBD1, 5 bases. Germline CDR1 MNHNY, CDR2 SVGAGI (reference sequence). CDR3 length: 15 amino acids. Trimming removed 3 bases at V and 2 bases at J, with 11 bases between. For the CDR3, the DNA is TGTGCCAGCAGTTATGGGGGTAGCGGCAATCAGCCCCAGCATTTT. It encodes CASSYGGSGNQPQHF.

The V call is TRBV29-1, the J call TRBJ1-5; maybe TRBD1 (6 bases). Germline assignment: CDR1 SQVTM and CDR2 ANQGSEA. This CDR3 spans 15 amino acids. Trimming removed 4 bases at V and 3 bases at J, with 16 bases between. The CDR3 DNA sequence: TGCAGCGTTGTTTTTCCAGGGGCCGACAATCAGCCCCAGCATTTT. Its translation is CSVVFPGADNQPQHF.

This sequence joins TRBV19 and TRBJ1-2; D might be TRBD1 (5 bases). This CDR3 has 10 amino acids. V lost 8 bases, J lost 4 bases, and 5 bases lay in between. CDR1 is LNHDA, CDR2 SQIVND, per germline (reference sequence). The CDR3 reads CASGTYGYTF. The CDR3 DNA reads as TGTGCCAGTGGGACCTATGGCTACACCTTC.

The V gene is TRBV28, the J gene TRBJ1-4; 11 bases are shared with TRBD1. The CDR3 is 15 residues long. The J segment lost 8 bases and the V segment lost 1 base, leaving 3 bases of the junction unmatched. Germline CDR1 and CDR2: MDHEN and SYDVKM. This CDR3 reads CASSLFRTGGEKLFF. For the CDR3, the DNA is TGTGCCAGCAGTTTATTTCGGACAGGGGGCGAAAAACTGTTTTTT.

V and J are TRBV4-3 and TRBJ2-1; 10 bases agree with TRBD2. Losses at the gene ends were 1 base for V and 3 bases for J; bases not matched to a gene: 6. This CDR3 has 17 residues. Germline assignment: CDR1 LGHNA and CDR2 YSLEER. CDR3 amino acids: CASSQGLGLANYNEQFF. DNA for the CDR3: TGCGCCAGCAGCCAAGGTTTGGGACTAGCGAACTACAATGAGCAGTTCTTC.

The DNA for the CDR3 is TGCGCCAGCAGCCAAAGTCGGGGGGGCCGGGGCAGTGGCTACACCTTC. Its translation: CASSQSRGGRGSGYTF. This rearrangement joins TRBV4-3 to TRBJ1-2, with D perhaps matching TRBD1 (6 bases). CDR3 size: 16 residues. Trimming stripped 2 bases from V and 7 bases from J, with 20 bases between. Germline V gene data show CDR1 as LGHNA and CDR2 as YSLEER.

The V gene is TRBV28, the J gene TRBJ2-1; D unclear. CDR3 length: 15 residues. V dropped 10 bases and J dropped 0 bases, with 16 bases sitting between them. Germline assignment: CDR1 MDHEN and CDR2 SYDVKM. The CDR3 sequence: CATSFYRNSYNEQFF. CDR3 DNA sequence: TGTGCCACCTCTTTTTATCGCAACTCCTACAATGAGCAGTTCTTC.

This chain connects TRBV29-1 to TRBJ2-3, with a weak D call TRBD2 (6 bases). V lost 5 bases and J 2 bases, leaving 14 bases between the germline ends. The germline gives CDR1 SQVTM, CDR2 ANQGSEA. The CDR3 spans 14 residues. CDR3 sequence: CSVMSGLNTDTQYF. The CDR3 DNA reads TGCAGCGTTATGTCGGGACTCAACACAGATACGCAGTATTTT.

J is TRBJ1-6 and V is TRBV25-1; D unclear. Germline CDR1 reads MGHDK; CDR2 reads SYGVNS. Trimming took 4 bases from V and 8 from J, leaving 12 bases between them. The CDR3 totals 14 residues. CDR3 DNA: TGTGCCAGCAGTGCCGGATTACCTGATTCACCCCTCCACTTT. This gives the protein CASSAGLPDSPLHF.